This T cell receptor beta chain was sequenced for a study of cytomegalovirus exposure and HLA in healthy donors. Overall study context: T cells numbering about 180 million yielded some 120 million unique TCR beta sequences in an earlier analysis. HLA-typed donors contributed around 82 million unique TCRs, which were held in an early data release. Regarding the study as a whole: In a later analysis, several top co-occurrence clusters appeared linked to parvovirus B19, influenza, CMV and Epstein-Barr virus.

This clone was seen a few times. Its antigen is undetermined. Primers included in the PCR were 60 Vbeta and 13 Jbeta primers. The assay was immunoSEQ multiplex PCR, and TCRdb's table has in-frame clones only and misses some. In the table there are about 160,000 clones, 70% to 80% of which are singletons. CDR3 length: 16 residues. CDR1 SGHDT and CDR2 YYEEEE come from the germline V gene. V was cut by 4 bases and J by 1 base, with 16 bases left in between. The clonotype comes from a man aged 50-59 years in good health and CMV-seropositive. The sequenced sample consisted of PBMCs. The chain employs TRBV5-6 and TRBJ2-3, with D possibly being TRBD2 (7 bases). CDR3 nucleotides: TGTGCCAGCAGCGGCCCGGGGGGCCTGGGCACAGATACGCAGTATTTT. Protein: CASSGPGGLGTDTQYF.